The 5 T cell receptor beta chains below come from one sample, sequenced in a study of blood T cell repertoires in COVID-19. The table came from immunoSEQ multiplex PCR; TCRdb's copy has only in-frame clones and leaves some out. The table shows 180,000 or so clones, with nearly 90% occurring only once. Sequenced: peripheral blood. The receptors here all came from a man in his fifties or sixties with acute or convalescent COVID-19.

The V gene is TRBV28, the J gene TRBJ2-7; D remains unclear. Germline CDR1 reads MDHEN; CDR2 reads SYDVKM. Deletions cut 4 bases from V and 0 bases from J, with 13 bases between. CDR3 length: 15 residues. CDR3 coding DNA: TGTGCCAGCAGTTCCCAACTCTTAAGCTCCTACGAGCAGTACGTC. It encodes CASSSQLLSSYEQYV.

CDR3 in DNA: TGTGCCAGCAGCTCCCAGGGCGGTGGAAACACCATATATTTT. It specifies CASSSQGGGNTIYF. The V call is TRBV28, the J call TRBJ1-3, with D tentatively TRBD1 (5 bases). Germline V CDR1 and CDR2: MDHEN, SYDVKM. V lost 6 bases and J 3 bases, leaving 12 bases between the germline ends. CDR3 size: 14 residues. The whole variable domain, remainder taken from reference TRBV28 and TRBJ1-3, is DVKVTQSSRYLVKRTGEKVFLECVQDMDHENMFWYRQDPGLGLRLIYFSYDVKMKEKGDIPEGYSVSREKKERFSLILESASTNQTSMYLCASSSQGGGNTIYFGEGSWLTVV.

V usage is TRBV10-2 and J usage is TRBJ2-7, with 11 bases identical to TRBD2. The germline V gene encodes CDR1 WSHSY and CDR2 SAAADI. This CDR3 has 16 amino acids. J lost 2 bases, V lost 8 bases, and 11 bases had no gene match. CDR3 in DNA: TGCGCCAGCGGCCCCAGACTAGCGGGGTCCCCCTACGAGCAGTACGTC. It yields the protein CASGPRLAGSPYEQYV.

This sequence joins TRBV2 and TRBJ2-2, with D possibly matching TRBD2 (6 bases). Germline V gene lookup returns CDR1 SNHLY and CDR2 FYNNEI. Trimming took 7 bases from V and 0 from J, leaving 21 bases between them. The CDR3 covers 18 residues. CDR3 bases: TGTGCCAGCAATCCGGGGAGTCGCGGGACCACGAACACCGGGGAGCTGTTTTTT. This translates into CASNPGSRGTTNTGELFF.

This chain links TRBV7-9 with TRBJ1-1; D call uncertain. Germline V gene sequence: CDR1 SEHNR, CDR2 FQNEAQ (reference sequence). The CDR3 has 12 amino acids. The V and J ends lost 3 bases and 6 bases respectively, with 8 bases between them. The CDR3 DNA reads TGTGCCAGCAGCTTTTTGGAGGCTGAAGCTTTCTTT. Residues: CASSFLEAEAFF.